Sequencing of this T cell receptor beta chain was carried out in a study of cytomegalovirus exposure and HLA in healthy donors. Findings and caveats of the study: Productive rates of about 87% or about 30% were seen for most TCR beta V segments in an earlier analysis. Most TCR sequences were uncommon, yet certain public TCRs appeared in many donors.

For this clone: The antigen remains undetermined.

This PCR relied on a set of 60 Vbeta primers and 13 Jbeta primers. TCRdb's table, derived via immunoSEQ multiplex PCR, lists solely in-frame clones and lacks some. This table has about 120,000 clones, about 9.4% appearing once. The CDR3 runs 16 residues. Trimming took off 0 bases at V and 0 bases at J, with 10 bases between the two ends. Germline assignment: CDR1 SGHDT and CDR2 YYEEEE. The chain joins TRBV5-6 to TRBJ1-5; TRBD1 might be the D (5 bases). The sequenced sample consisted of PBMCs. The TCR sequence derives from a woman between 40 and 55 years old in good health and CMV-seropositive. The DNA of the CDR3 is TGTGCCAGCAGCTTGGGGGCAGGGTATAGCAATCAGCCCCAGCATTTT. The encoded protein is CASSLGAGYSNQPQHF.